One and the same sample provided the 20 T cell receptor beta chains below, sequenced in a study of a mutant IDH1 vaccine in newly diagnosed glioma. For these receptors, no antigen is known. Sequencing used immunoSEQ multiplex PCR; TCRdb keeps in-frame clones, though not all of them. Counted here are 26,000 or so clones, less than 85% occurring once; the ten biggest clones make up 31%. Time point specified: week 35, safety follow-up. Doses of 300 ug of mutant IDH1 20-mer peptide were given with topical imiquimod. The sample was PBMCs, taken from a glioma patient whose treatment included an IDH1 peptide vaccine. These receptors came from a man younger than 40 with glioma.

CDR3 sequence reads: CASRGTSRNTEAFF. The CDR3 nucleotides are TGTGCCAGCAGGGGGACATCCCGGAACACTGAAGCTTTCTTT. The chain uses TRBV2 and TRBJ1-1, with D possibly TRBD1 on 6 matching bases. Germline V gene lookup returns CDR1 SNHLY and CDR2 FYNNEI. V was cut by 6 bases and J by 1 base, with 12 bases left in between. There are 14 residues in the CDR3.

This clone is labeled as medium-sized. This sequence joins TRBV7-8 and TRBJ1-1, with TRBD1 matching 9 bases. V gave up 2 bases and J gave up 5 bases; unmatched junction bases: 9. CDR3 length: 16 amino acids. CDR1 and CDR2 (germline): SGHVS, FQNEAQ. CDR3 DNA sequence: TGTGCCAGCAGCTTAAGGGGACCGACAGGGGGTACTGAAGCTTTCTTT. Its translation is CASSLRGPTGGTEAFF.

The chain has TRBV7-9 and TRBJ1-5; D unresolved. This CDR3 contains 13 residues. Germline V gene sequence: CDR1 SEHNR, CDR2 FQNEAQ (reference sequence). Trimming shortened V by 5 bases and J by 9 bases, and 14 bases separated the two germline ends. The CDR3 DNA is TGTGCCAGCAGCATCACTCTCGAAGGGCCCCAGCATTTT. It encodes CASSITLEGPQHF.

This clone was seen just once. CDR3 in amino acids: CASSQERGTLNEKLFF. CDR3 bases: TGCGCCAGCAGCCAAGAAAGGGGGACACTTAATGAAAAACTGTTTTTT. The chain combines TRBV4-3 with TRBJ1-4; TRBD1 might be the D (6 bases). The germline V gene has CDR1 LGHNA and CDR2 YSLEER. V lost 0 bases and J 4 bases, leaving 12 bases between the germline ends. The CDR3 totals 16 residues.

This chain connects TRBV18 to TRBJ2-1; possible D gene TRBD1, 5 bases. Germline V gives CDR1 KGHSH, CDR2 LQKENI. This CDR3 has 15 amino acids. The V and J ends lost 3 bases and 0 bases respectively, with 9 bases between them. The CDR3 DNA sequence: TGTGCCAGCTCACCGGGGCCGGACTCCTACAATGAGCAGTTCTTC. This translates into CASSPGPDSYNEQFF.

J is TRBJ1-4 and V is TRBV21-1; TRBD1 was called by the table and not checked on the DNA. TRBV21-1 is annotated as a pseudogene. The CDR3 extends over 15 amino acids. The CDR3 reads CASSKFKGQGEKLFF. In DNA form, the CDR3 reads TGTGCCAGCAGCAAATTTAAAGGACAGGGCGAAAAACTGTTTTTT.

This clone has only one observation. This chain links TRBV29-1 with TRBJ2-2, with 7 bases fitting TRBD2. The CDR3 contains 12 residues. Germline V gives CDR1 SQVTM, CDR2 ANQGSEA. V shed 4 bases and J 6 bases; nucleotides not matched to a gene: 2. DNA of the CDR3: TGCAGCGTTGTGGGGGGGGCCGGGGAGCTGTTTTTT. This sequence encodes CSVVGGAGELFF.

Remarks on this clone: At one of its ends the junction is not consistent with the germline gene, which may arise from a read error. The chain carries TRBV14 and TRBJ2-3; possible D gene TRBD1, 5 bases. This CDR3 has 13 residues. CDR1 and CDR2 (germline): SGHDN, FVKESK. CDR3 in DNA: TGTGCCAGCAGCCAGGTTAGGACGGTCGTAGGGGATTTT. It yields the protein CASSQVRTVVGDF.

The J gene is TRBJ2-2, the V gene TRBV5-4, with TRBD2 matching 7 bases. The V and J ends lost 3 bases and 1 base, in that order; junction bases with no gene match: 6. CDR1 and CDR2 (germline): SGHNT, YYREEE (reference sequence). CDR3 length: 16 amino acids. CDR3 residues: CASSSQSGENTGELFF. Written as DNA, the CDR3 is TGTGCCAGCAGCTCCCAGAGCGGGGAGAACACCGGGGAGCTGTTTTTT. Supplemented by reference TRBV5-4 and TRBJ2-2, the full variable domain reads ETGVTQSPTHLIKTRGQQVTLRCSSQSGHNTVSWYQQALGQGPQFIFQYYREEENGRGNFPPRFSGLQFPNYSSELNVNALELDDSALYLCASSSQSGENTGELFFGEGSRLTVL.

The chain uses TRBV30 and TRBJ1-2; D is unresolved. From germline, CDR1 is GTSNPN and CDR2 SVGIG (reference sequence). The CDR3 loop spans 12 amino acids. V dropped 0 bases and J dropped 3 bases, with 5 bases sitting between them. The CDR3 DNA sequence: TGTGCCTGGAGTGTGGGCGACTATGGCTACACCTTC. Residues: CAWSVGDYGYTF. The whole variable domain, filled in from reference TRBV30 and TRBJ1-2, reads SQTIHQWPATLVQPVGSPLSLECTVEGTSNPNLYWYRQAAGRGLQLLFYSVGIGQISSEVPQNLSASRPQDRQFILSSKKLLLSDSGFYLCAWSVGDYGYTFGSGTRLTVV.

V and J are TRBV27 and TRBJ1-4, with D uncertain. Germline values: CDR1 MNHEY, CDR2 SMNVEV (reference sequence). This CDR3 has 14 residues. V lost 2 bases, J lost 4 bases, and 8 bases lay in between. This CDR3 is CASSLGYFNEKLFF. CDR3 DNA sequence: TGTGCCAGCAGTTTAGGTTATTTTAATGAAAAACTGTTTTTT.

The chain links TRBV5-1 to TRBJ1-5; D perhaps matches TRBD1 (5 bases). CDR1 is SGHRS and CDR2 is YFSETQ in the germline V gene. V shed 4 bases and J shed 5 bases, with 13 bases lying between them. CDR3 length: 14 amino acids. The CDR3, as DNA: TGCGCCAGCAGCGATGGGACCGGTGATCAGCCCCAGCATTTT. Translating it yields CASSDGTGDQPQHF.

As DNA, the CDR3 is TGTGCCAGTAGTTGGGGACTAGCGGGTTTCGAGCAGTACTTC. It specifies CASSWGLAGFEQYF. The chain is built from TRBV19 and TRBJ2-7, with TRBD2 matching over 12 bases. CDR3 size: 14 residues. Per germline, CDR1 LNHDA and CDR2 SQIVND (reference sequence). Trimming removed 5 bases from V and 6 bases from J; junction bases left unmatched: 5.

The V and J genes are TRBV4-1 and TRBJ2-1; D remains unclear. The V end was cut by 0 bases, the J end by 10 bases, with 7 bases between. Germline V CDR1 and CDR2: MGHRA, YSYEKL. The CDR3 has 12 residues. Here the CDR3 DNA reads TGCGCCAGCAGCCAAGAAAGGAACGAGCAGTTCTTC. Translation: CASSQERNEQFF.

This chain uses TRBV5-4 with TRBJ1-2, with 7 bases lining up with TRBD1. Germline CDR1 and CDR2: SGHNT and YYREEE (reference sequence). V shed 4 bases, J shed 4 bases, and the junction held 10 bases outside the gene matches. There are 15 residues in the CDR3. The CDR3: CASSTVETGRYGYTF. CDR3 DNA sequence: TGTGCCAGCAGCACTGTAGAGACAGGGCGCTATGGCTACACCTTC.

The V gene is TRBV6-1, the J gene TRBJ2-5; 9 bases align to TRBD2. This CDR3 is built from 16 residues. Germline CDR1 reads MNHNS; CDR2 reads SASEGT. Trimming cost V 6 bases and J 6 bases; bases outside gene matches: 14. The CDR3 loop is CASSEMGSAGGQTQYF. CDR3 sequence (DNA): TGTGCCAGCAGCGAAATGGGTTCAGCGGGAGGTCAGACCCAGTACTTC.

This chain links TRBV5-1 with TRBJ2-7; a possible D gene is TRBD2 (7 bases). Per germline, CDR1 SGHRS and CDR2 YFSETQ. There are 13 residues in the CDR3. V was shortened by 3 bases and J by 5 bases, with 12 bases between the two germline ends. The CDR3 region is CASSYGGLHEQYF. As DNA, the CDR3 is TGCGCCAGCAGCTACGGGGGGCTCCACGAGCAGTACTTC. Supplemented by reference TRBV5-1 and TRBJ2-7, the full variable domain reads KAGVTQTPRYLIKTRGQQVTLSCSPISGHRSVSWYQQTPGQGLQFLFEYFSETQRNKGNFPGRFSGRQFSNSRSEMNVSTLELGDSALYLCASSYGGLHEQYFGPGTRLTVT.

This rearrangement joins TRBV6-1 to TRBJ1-2; perhaps TRBD1 as D (6 bases). Trimming shortened V by 4 bases and J by 4 bases, and 13 bases separated the two germline ends. This CDR3 spans 14 amino acids. The V gene's germline CDR1 is MNHNS and CDR2 SASEGT. The CDR3 region has the DNA TGTGCCAGCAGTGTATGGGGGGCCGGCTATGGCTACACCTTC. It specifies CASSVWGAGYGYTF.

The chain recombines TRBV28 with TRBJ1-2, with 8 bases that match TRBD1. CDR3 length: 15 amino acids. V lost 4 bases to trimming and J lost 8 bases; unmatched junction nucleotides: 12. The germline CDR1 and CDR2 sequences are MDHEN and SYDVKM. Here the CDR3 reads CASSSTLTGEKGYTF. Written as DNA, the CDR3 is TGTGCCAGCAGTTCCACATTGACAGGGGAGAAGGGCTACACCTTC.

V and J are TRBV30 and TRBJ2-7; 9 nucleotides match TRBD1. Unmatched junction bases numbered 10, after V lost 3 bases and J lost 4 bases. The CDR3 has 15 amino acids. Germline V CDR1 and CDR2: GTSNPN, SVGIG (reference sequence). This CDR3 is CAWSAGDRARYEQYF. DNA for the CDR3: TGTGCCTGGAGCGCCGGGGACAGGGCGCGTTACGAGCAGTACTTC.